Presented here are 19 T cell receptor beta chains from one specimen sequenced in a study of cytomegalovirus exposure and HLA in healthy donors (dated by TCRdb to the late 2010s). The library was made by the immunoSEQ multiplex PCR assay. A mixture of 60 forward primers for TCR Vbeta segments and 13 reverse primers for TCR Jbeta segments was used in the multiplex PCR. This immuneACCESS table, as held by TCRdb, lists in-frame sequences with V and J called but not all clones. Of the missing ones, under half trace to an unresolved V gene in checked studies; the others have no known cause. For this sample there are about 160,000 clones; under 85% appear just once. The ten largest account for roughly 1.5% of the sample. The sequenced sample was PBMCs. The receptors come from a woman aged 25-40 years in good health and CMV-seronegative.

The J gene is TRBJ2-5, the V gene TRBV6-1, with a tentative D call TRBD2 (5 bases). The CDR3 consists of 13 residues. The germline V and J ends were trimmed by 3 bases and 9 bases, with 14 bases remaining between them. Germline loops: CDR1 MNHNS, CDR2 SASEGT. The CDR3 DNA follows: TGTGCCAGCAGTGATGTAGATCGGGGTGCCCAGTACTTC. It encodes CASSDVDRGAQYF.

J is TRBJ1-6 and V is TRBV18, with TRBD1 identical over 10 bases. V was pared by 1 base and J by 8 bases, with 2 bases of the junction left unmatched. Germline V gene sequence: CDR1 KGHSH, CDR2 LQKENI. CDR3 length: 15 residues. CDR3 in amino acids: CASSPLGTGDSPLHF. CDR3 in DNA: TGTGCCAGCTCACCACTAGGGACAGGGGATTCACCCCTCCACTTT.

The V gene is TRBV10-2, the J gene TRBJ2-2, with 9 bases lining up with TRBD1. The CDR3 is 16 residues long. Germline CDR1 is WSHSY and CDR2 is SAAADI. V was pared by 6 bases and J by 5 bases, with 10 bases of the junction left unmatched. The CDR3 spells CASSKGTGSRTGELFF. CDR3 sequence (DNA): TGCGCCAGCAGCAAGGGGACAGGGTCAAGGACCGGGGAGCTGTTTTTT.

V gene TRBV14 combines with J gene TRBJ2-7, with D perhaps matching TRBD1 (5 bases). The V end lost 0 bases, the J end lost 2 bases, and 11 bases lay between the germline ends. Germline CDR1 reads SGHDN; CDR2 reads FVKESK. The CDR3 loop spans 15 amino acids. CDR3 bases: TGTGCCAGCAGCCAAGATCGGGCCAGGGCCTACGAGCAGTACTTC. Protein product: CASSQDRARAYEQYF.

The gene calls are TRBV9 and TRBJ2-3, with TRBD2 matching 11 bases. V shed 2 bases and J 5 bases; nucleotides not matched to a gene: 7. Germline assignment: CDR1 SGDLS and CDR2 YYNGEE. The CDR3 is 16 amino acids. In nucleotides, the CDR3 is TGTGCCAGCAGCGTGGATAGCGGGGGGGCCGTAGATACGCAGTATTTT. It translates to CASSVDSGGAVDTQYF.

In the case of this clone: The junction departs from germline at one end; a sequencing error may be responsible. The chain links TRBV18 to TRBJ2-6, with 8 bases matching TRBD1. The CDR3 runs to 16 residues. CDR1 and CDR2 (germline): KGHSH, LQKENI. CDR3 sequence: CASSPARGLGANGLTF. CDR3 bases: TGTGCCAGCTCACCGGCCAGGGGGCTTGGGGCCAACGGCCTGACTTTC.

The CDR3 DNA follows: TGTGCCAGCAGCCACATGGACAGGGGAAACACCATATATTTT. Encoded protein: CASSHMDRGNTIYF. The chain is built from TRBV7-9 and TRBJ1-3; 7 nucleotides agree with TRBD1. Trimming took 5 bases from V and 4 from J; bases not matched to a gene: 5. Germline assignment: CDR1 SEHNR and CDR2 FQNEAQ (reference sequence). The CDR3 contains 14 residues.

The chain combines TRBV5-1 with TRBJ1-1; 10 nucleotides match TRBD1. Unmatched junction bases numbered 6, after V lost 4 bases and J lost 6 bases. Looked up from germline, CDR1 is SGHRS and CDR2 is YFSETQ. This CDR3 contains 14 residues. CDR3 protein: CASSPQTGGSEAFF. The CDR3 nucleotides are TGCGCCAGCAGCCCCCAGACAGGGGGCTCTGAAGCTTTCTTT.

The chain couples TRBV5-1 to TRBJ2-2; 8 positions match TRBD1. Losses at the gene ends were 1 base for V and 8 bases for J; bases not matched to a gene: 7. CDR3 length: 15 amino acids. The germline V gene has CDR1 SGHRS and CDR2 YFSETQ. The CDR3: CASSLLQGVSGELFF. In nucleotides, the CDR3 is TGCGCCAGCAGCTTGTTACAGGGGGTTTCGGGGGAGCTGTTTTTT.

The rearrangement links TRBV28 to TRBJ1-1; D not certain. The CDR3 is 10 residues long. Per germline, CDR1 MDHEN and CDR2 SYDVKM. V was trimmed by 6 bases and J by 8 bases, leaving 7 bases between them. CDR3 in DNA: TGTGCCAGCAGGAGACAAGAAGCTTTCTTT. This sequence encodes CASRRQEAFF.

The chain couples TRBV7-2 to TRBJ2-7; D might be TRBD1 (6 bases). Germline assignment: CDR1 SGHTA and CDR2 FQGNSA. The V end lost 1 base, the J end lost 3 bases, and 13 bases lay between the germline ends. The CDR3 spans 15 residues. DNA of the CDR3: TGTGCCAGCAGCTTAGTGTTGGGGGCGGGCTACGAGCAGTACTTC. It codes for CASSLVLGAGYEQYF.

The gene calls are TRBV2 and TRBJ1-2; D not certain. V lost 4 bases and J 3 bases, leaving 3 bases between the germline ends. CDR1 SNHLY and CDR2 FYNNEI come from the germline V gene. There are 11 residues in the CDR3. The CDR3 DNA is TGTGCCAGCAGTGCAGACTATGGCTACACCTTC. Protein product: CASSADYGYTF. Together with reference TRBV2 and TRBJ1-2, the CDR3 gives the full variable domain: EPEVTQTPSHQVTQMGQEVILRCVPISNHLYFYWYRQILGQKVEFLVSFYNNEISEKSEIFDDQFSVERPDGSNFTLKIRSTKLEDSAMYFCASSADYGYTFGSGTRLTVV.

V is TRBV7-9 and J is TRBJ1-2, with a tentative D call TRBD1 (6 bases). The V end lost 5 bases, the J end lost 1 base, and 11 bases lay between the germline ends. CDR3 size: 14 residues. CDR1 and CDR2 (germline): SEHNR, FQNEAQ (reference sequence). The CDR3 DNA reads TGTGCCAGCAGCCCAGGGGCTGTTAACTATGGCTACACCTTC. This translates into CASSPGAVNYGYTF.

This chain uses TRBV27 with TRBJ1-1; D is undetermined. The CDR3 runs to 13 residues. The V gene's germline CDR1 is MNHEY and CDR2 SMNVEV (reference sequence). Trimming took off 2 bases at V and 5 bases at J, with 9 bases between the two ends. The CDR3 loop reads CASSLGRGTEAFF. CDR3 nucleotide sequence: TGTGCCAGCAGTTTAGGTCGGGGTACTGAAGCTTTCTTT.

This chain links TRBV14 with TRBJ2-6; unclear D gene. V shed 4 bases and J shed 0 bases, with 7 bases lying between them. CDR1 is SGHDN and CDR2 is FVKESK in the germline V gene. This CDR3 spans 15 amino acids. CDR3 bases: TGTGCCAGCAGCCCTCTAGGCTCTGGGGCCAACGTCCTGACTTTC. It translates to CASSPLGSGANVLTF.

For the CDR3, the DNA is TGCGCCAGCAGCTACTACAGGGGAAGCTACGAGCAGTACTTC. Encoded protein: CASSYYRGSYEQYF. The chain links TRBV5-1 to TRBJ2-7; 7 bases are a match to TRBD1. Germline CDR1 SGHRS, CDR2 YFSETQ. Trimming took 3 bases from V and 3 from J; bases not matched to a gene: 6. The CDR3 contains 14 residues. Full variable domain (rest looked up from reference TRBV5-1 and TRBJ2-7): KAGVTQTPRYLIKTRGQQVTLSCSPISGHRSVSWYQQTPGQGLQFLFEYFSETQRNKGNFPGRFSGRQFSNSRSEMNVSTLELGDSALYLCASSYYRGSYEQYFGPGTRLTVT.

The count of this clone is one. V usage is TRBV6-1 and J usage is TRBJ2-3; 9 nucleotides agree with TRBD2. Trimming at V came to 0 bases and at J to 9 bases, leaving 4 bases not matched to a gene. The CDR3 runs 14 residues. In germline, CDR1 is MNHNS, CDR2 SASEGT. This chain's CDR3 is CASSEAREGLTQYF. CDR3 DNA sequence: TGTGCCAGCAGTGAAGCGCGGGAGGGTTTAACGCAGTATTTT.

This chain uses TRBV9 with TRBJ1-1; the match to TRBD1 covers 9 bases. The germline gives CDR1 SGDLS, CDR2 YYNGEE. The junction had 6 bases not matched to a gene; V was cut back by 6 bases and J by 3 bases. CDR3 size: 14 residues. CDR3 sequence reads: CASTKDRGYTEAFF. The CDR3 region has the DNA TGTGCCAGCACCAAGGACAGGGGATACACTGAAGCTTTCTTT.

The chain couples TRBV5-1 to TRBJ1-4, with TRBD1 identical over 9 bases. This CDR3 has 15 amino acids. The V gene's germline CDR1 is SGHRS and CDR2 YFSETQ. V lost 4 bases and J lost 6; bases outside the gene matches: 7. The chain's CDR3 is CASSNQGDRDEKLFF. CDR3 coding DNA: TGCGCCAGCAGCAACCAGGGGGACAGGGATGAAAAACTGTTTTTT.